This T cell receptor beta chain comes out of a study of PD-L1 blockade in urothelial cancer. Whole-study context: Previous chemotherapy exposure amounted to 0 to 3 regimens for patients. Once treatment had started, blood was analyzed at 3 weeks (second dose) and again at 6 weeks.

TCR analog templates of synthetic origin were spiked into each PCR. Profiling relied on immunoSEQ multiplex PCR, and the TCRdb table lists in-frame clones only, not all of them. The sample holds 50,000 to 65,000 clones, about 86% seen once. A note on this clone: What it recognizes is unknown.

Time point of the sample: pretreatment peripheral blood. Study-level results: Pretreatment TCR clonality in blood under the median foretold superior survival.

This specimen consisted of PBMCs, obtained around atezolizumab (anti-PD-L1) treatment. This TCR derives from a man in his 70s with urothelial cancer.

CDR3 coding DNA: TGTGCCAGCGCCAGTCCGACCTACAATGAGCAGTTCTTC. Protein sequence: CASASPTYNEQFF. The chain couples TRBV11-1 to TRBJ2-1; D unclear. Germline CDR1 reads SGHAT; CDR2 reads FQDESV (reference sequence). V lost 8 bases, J lost 2 bases, and 10 bases lay in between. The CDR3 runs to 13 residues.